Listed below are T cell receptor beta chains from one sample, sequenced in a study of T cells in Graves' hyperthyroidism and ophthalmopathy. TCRdb itself ran the multiplex PCR reads through MiXCR, one entry per CDR3 protein. This table has roughly 710,000 distinct CDR3 sequences, approximately 36% appearing once. Material: blood. These receptors were taken from a woman between 40 and 50 years old with Graves' hyperthyroidism. CDR3s include the opening cysteine and the closing phenylalanine or tryptophan. The D gene is left open where the match is weak. Where a row states a size, it is once, few, many or the class of an expanded clone; other rows omit it.

v_call	d_call	cdr3_length	clone_size	j_call	cdr3_aa	cdr3_nt
TRBV29-1	-	13	-	TRBJ2-3	CSVEGLITDTQYF	TGCAGCGTTGAAGGTCTAATCACAGATACGCAGTATTTT
TRBV10-2	TRBD2	14	many	TRBJ2-2	CASSRAGVSGELFF	TGCGCCAGCAGTCGAGCGGGAGTTTCCGGGGAGCTGTTTTTT
TRBV9	-	14	few	TRBJ2-7	CASSTGTHPTEQYF	TGTGCCAGCAGTACCGGGACGCATCCGACCGAGCAGTACTTC
TRBV24-1	-	12	few	TRBJ1-1	CASAGHDTEAFF	TGTGCCAGCGCGGGTCACGACACTGAAGCTTTCTTT
TRBV4-3	TRBD1	12	-	TRBJ1-2	CASRAGGQGNTF	TGCGCCAGCAGGGCGGGGGGACAGGGGAACACCTTC
TRBV2	TRBD1	15	many	TRBJ1-4	CASRMMTGSGEKLFF	TGTGCCAGCAGGATGATGACAGGGTCTGGGGAAAAACTGTTTTTT
TRBV4-3	-	15	once	TRBJ1-1	CASSQDSWASRGAFF	TGCGCCAGCAGCCAAGATTCGTGGGCCTCCCGGGGAGCTTTCTTT
TRBV12-3/TRBV12-4	TRBD1	15	few	TRBJ1-1	CASSRPWTGYTEAFF	TGTGCCAGCAGTCGCCCGTGGACAGGGTACACTGAAGCTTTCTTT
TRBV10-3	TRBD1	16	-	TRBJ1-2	CAISESAGQGDGGYTF	TGTGCCATCAGTGAGTCTGCGGGACAGGGGGACGGTGGCTACACCTTC
TRBV5-1	-	16	-	TRBJ1-1	CASSQDPQAAGTEAFF	TGCGCCAGCAGCCAAGATCCTCAAGCAGCTGGGACTGAAGCTTTCTTT
TRBV7-8	TRBD1	16	-	TRBJ2-7	CASSINRGQGAEEQYF	TGTGCCAGCAGCATCAACAGGGGACAGGGGGCAGAAGAGCAGTACTTC
TRBV7-9	TRBD2	15	-	TRBJ2-3	CASSTGGPSTDTQYF	TGTGCCAGCAGCACGGGGGGGCCTAGCACAGATACGCAGTATTTT
TRBV6-5	TRBD1	14	many	TRBJ2-7	CASSYSTGGHEQYF	TGTGCCAGCAGTTATTCGACAGGGGGCCACGAGCAGTACTTC
TRBV24-1	-	11	many	TRBJ2-5	CATSEQETQYF	TGTGCCACCAGTGAGCAAGAGACCCAGTACTTC
TRBV6-1	-	15	few	TRBJ1-2	CASSELWNLRYGYTF	TGTGCCAGCAGTGAACTCTGGAATCTCAGATATGGCTACACCTTC
TRBV15	TRBD2	16	-	TRBJ2-5	CATLNRLAGGGETQYF	TGTGCCACCCTAAATCGGCTAGCGGGAGGGGGGGAGACCCAGTACTTC
TRBV6-5	TRBD1	15	many	TRBJ2-7	CASSGTGRLSYEQYF	TGTGCCAGCAGTGGGACAGGACGACTCTCCTACGAGCAGTACTTC
TRBV9	TRBD2	15	many	TRBJ2-7	CASSVGASGAYEQYF	TGTGCCAGCAGCGTAGGGGCTAGCGGGGCTTACGAGCAGTACTTC
TRBV20-1	-	13	many	TRBJ2-5	CSASSWGQETQYF	TGCAGTGCTAGTTCGTGGGGCCAAGAGACCCAGTACTTC
TRBV9	TRBD1	14	many	TRBJ2-7	CASSVSGTGYEQYF	TGTGCCAGCAGCGTCTCCGGGACAGGCTACGAGCAGTACTTC